This record concerns one TCR beta chain sequence. Its cognate antigen is unknown. Researchers ran the PCR with 60 Vbeta and 13 Jbeta primers. The repertoire was sequenced with immunoSEQ multiplex PCR; TCRdb's copy has only in-frame clones and lacks some. This repertoire shows 230,000 or so clones, around 90% found once; its top ten account for approximately 1.5%. The sample originates from a study of cytomegalovirus exposure and HLA in healthy donors. On the study more broadly: Researchers previously reported finding about 110 million unique TCR beta sequences from about 200 million T cells. Of several hundred genotyped donors, roughly 80% clustered with self-reported Caucasian donors. Study-wide results and limits: Cytomegalovirus status, reportedly, was diagnosed with high specificity and sensitivity by the classifier.

Whereas donors were nominally healthy upon sampling, unrecorded immune exposures were probable. Sequenced input: PBMCs. This clonotype originated in a girl aged 2 to 10 in good health and CMV-seronegative.

CDR3: CASSLAVSWTSGGFTGELFF. For the CDR3, the DNA is TGTGCCAGCAGCTTGGCGGTTTCTTGGACTAGCGGGGGGTTTACCGGGGAGCTGTTTTTT. The chain is built from TRBV5-4 and TRBJ2-2, with 14 bases matching TRBD2. The V gene's germline CDR1 is SGHNT and CDR2 YYREEE (reference sequence). V was pared by 0 bases and J by 5 bases, with 12 bases of the junction left unmatched. CDR3 length: 20 residues. Drawing the rest from reference TRBV5-4 and TRBJ2-2, the complete variable domain is ETGVTQSPTHLIKTRGQQVTLRCSSQSGHNTVSWYQQALGQGPQFIFQYYREEENGRGNFPPRFSGLQFPNYSSELNVNALELDDSALYLCASSLAVSWTSGGFTGELFFGEGSRLTVL.